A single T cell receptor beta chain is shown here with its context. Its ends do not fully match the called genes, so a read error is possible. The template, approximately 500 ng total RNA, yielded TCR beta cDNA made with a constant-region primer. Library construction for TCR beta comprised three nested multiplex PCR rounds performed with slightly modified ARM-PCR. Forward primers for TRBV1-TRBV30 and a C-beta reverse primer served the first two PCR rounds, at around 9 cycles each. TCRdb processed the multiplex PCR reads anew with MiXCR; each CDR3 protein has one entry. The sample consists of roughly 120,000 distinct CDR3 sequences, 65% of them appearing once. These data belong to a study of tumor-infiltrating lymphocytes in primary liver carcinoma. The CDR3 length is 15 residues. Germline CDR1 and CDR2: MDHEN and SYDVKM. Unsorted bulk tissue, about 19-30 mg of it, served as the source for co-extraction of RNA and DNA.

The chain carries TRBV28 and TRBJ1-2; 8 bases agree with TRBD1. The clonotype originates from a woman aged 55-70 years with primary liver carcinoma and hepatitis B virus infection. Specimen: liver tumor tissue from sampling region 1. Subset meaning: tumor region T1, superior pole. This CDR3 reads CARSSMTGETRGYTF. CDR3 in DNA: TGTGCCAGGAGTTCCATGACAGGGGAGACTCGTGGCTACACCTTC.